The 5 T cell receptor beta chains below come from one sample, sequenced in a study of cytomegalovirus exposure and HLA in healthy donors. In the PCR, 60 Vbeta and 13 Jbeta primers were used. Profiled with immunoSEQ multiplex PCR; TCRdb holds only in-frame clones, not every one. Of about 190,000 clones listed, roughly 76% are singletons. The sample comprised PBMCs. These receptors were taken from a woman aged 30 to 39 in good health and CMV-seropositive.

The rearrangement uses TRBV27 and TRBJ2-1; D might be TRBD2 (5 bases). The CDR3 covers 14 residues. V was pared by 6 bases and J by 6 bases, with 15 bases between. Germline V gene data show CDR1 as MNHEY and CDR2 as SMNVEV (reference sequence). The CDR3 sequence: CASSLTEGSNEQFF. CDR3 sequence (DNA): TGTGCCAGCAGCTTAACAGAGGGCTCCAATGAGCAGTTCTTC.

The chain has TRBV4-1 and TRBJ2-7; 9 bases are a match to TRBD1. There are 15 residues in the CDR3. V lost 4 bases to trimming and J lost 4 bases; unmatched junction nucleotides: 8. In germline, CDR1 is MGHRA, CDR2 YSYEKL. The CDR3 loop is CASSLTGTGYYEQYF. CDR3 bases: TGCGCCAGCAGCCTCACCGGGACAGGGTATTACGAGCAGTACTTC.

The chain carries TRBV2 and TRBJ1-2; tentatively, D is TRBD1 (5 bases). The V end was cut by 5 bases, the J end by 4 bases, with 14 bases between. Germline assignment: CDR1 SNHLY and CDR2 FYNNEI. The CDR3 length is 14 residues. Here the CDR3 DNA reads TGTGCCAGCAGTCAAGGACGACAGTCCTATGGCTACACCTTC. It translates to CASSQGRQSYGYTF.

The chain uses TRBV7-9 and TRBJ1-2, with D perhaps matching TRBD1 (6 bases). Germline CDR1 SEHNR, CDR2 FQNEAQ (reference sequence). The ends were cut back, 3 bases at V and 1 base at J, with 18 bases in the middle. The CDR3 runs 17 residues. CDR3 coding DNA: TGTGCCAGCAGCTTCGGCTTAGGGGGAACCTTTAACTATGGCTACACCTTC. It encodes CASSFGLGGTFNYGYTF.

Worth noting for this clone: Other DNA variants within this sample encode the same CDR3. The chain carries TRBV18 and TRBJ2-7; D is unclear. The CDR3 has 13 residues. Trimming shortened V by 4 bases and J by 1 base, and 8 bases separated the two germline ends. CDR1 is KGHSH, CDR2 LQKENI, per germline. CDR3 coding DNA: TGTGCCAGCTCACAGGCCGGGTCCTACGAGCAGTACTTC. It translates to CASSQAGSYEQYF.